This TCR beta chain was sequenced during a study of spatial heterogeneity in lung cancer. Study at large: Consistently, beta-chain sequences turned up in larger numbers than alpha-chain sequences did.

This clonotype was seen ten or more times. Its antigen is as yet unknown. The sample's time point: sample taken at primary tumor resection. Samples were donated by 72 untreated early-stage non-small cell lung cancer patients. Whole RNA came from tumor, nontumor lung or frozen PBMC and was sequenced without being sorted. Every individual TCR cDNA molecule carried its own unique molecular identifier, which allowed correction of PCR and sequencing errors. MiXCR was run by TCRdb on the 5' RACE reads, yielding one entry per CDR3 protein. Counted here are some 18,000 distinct CDR3 sequences, under 10% occurring once; the ten biggest clones make up approximately 23%. CDR1 is SGHTA, CDR2 FQGNSA, per germline. V lost 5 bases to trimming and J lost 1 base; unmatched junction nucleotides: 6. The CDR3 extends over 17 amino acids. The study, taken as a whole, reports: In tumors, expanded intratumoral alpha and beta TCR counts tracked mutation counts.

The TCR originated in a male donor with early-stage non-small cell lung cancer. This sequence joins TRBV7-2 and TRBJ2-1, with 12 bases aligning to TRBD2. The sample was lung tumor tissue, taken at surgery. Here the CDR3 DNA reads TGTGCCAGCAGCCCTGGACTAGCGGGGTTTTCCTACAATGAGCAGTTCTTC. Its translation: CASSPGLAGFSYNEQFF.